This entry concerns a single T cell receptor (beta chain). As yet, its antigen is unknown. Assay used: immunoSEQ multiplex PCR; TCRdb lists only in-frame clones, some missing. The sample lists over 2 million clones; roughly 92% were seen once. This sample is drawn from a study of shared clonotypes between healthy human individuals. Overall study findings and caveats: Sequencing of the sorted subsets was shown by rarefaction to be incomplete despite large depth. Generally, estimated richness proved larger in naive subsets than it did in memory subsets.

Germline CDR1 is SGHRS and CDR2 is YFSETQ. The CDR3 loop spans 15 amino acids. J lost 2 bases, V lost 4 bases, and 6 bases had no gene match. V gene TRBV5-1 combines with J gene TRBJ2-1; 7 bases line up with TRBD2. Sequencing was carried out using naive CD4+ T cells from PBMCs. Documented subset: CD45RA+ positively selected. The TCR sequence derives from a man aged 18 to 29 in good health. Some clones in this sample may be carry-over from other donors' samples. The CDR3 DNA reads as TGCGCCAGCAGCCCCGAAGCGGGAACCTACAATGAGCAGTTCTTC. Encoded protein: CASSPEAGTYNEQFF.